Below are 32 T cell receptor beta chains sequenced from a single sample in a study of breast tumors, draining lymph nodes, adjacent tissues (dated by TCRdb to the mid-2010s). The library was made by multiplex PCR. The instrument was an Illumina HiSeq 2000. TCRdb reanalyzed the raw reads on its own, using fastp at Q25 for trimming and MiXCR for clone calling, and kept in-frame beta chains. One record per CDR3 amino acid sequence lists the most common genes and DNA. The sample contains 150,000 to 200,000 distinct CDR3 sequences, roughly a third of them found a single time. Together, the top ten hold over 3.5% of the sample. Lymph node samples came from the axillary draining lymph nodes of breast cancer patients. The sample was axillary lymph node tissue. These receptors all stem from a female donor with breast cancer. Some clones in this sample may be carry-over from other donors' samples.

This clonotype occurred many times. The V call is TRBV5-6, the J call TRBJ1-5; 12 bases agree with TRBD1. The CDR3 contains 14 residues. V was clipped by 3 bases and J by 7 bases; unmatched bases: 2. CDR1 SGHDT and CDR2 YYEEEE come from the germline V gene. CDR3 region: CASSSGTGGQPQHF. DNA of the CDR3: TGTGCCAGCAGCTCCGGGACAGGGGGCCAGCCCCAGCATTTT.

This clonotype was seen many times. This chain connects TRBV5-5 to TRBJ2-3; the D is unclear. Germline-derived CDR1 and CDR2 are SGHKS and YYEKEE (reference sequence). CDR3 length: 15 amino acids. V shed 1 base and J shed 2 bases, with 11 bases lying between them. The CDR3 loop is CASSLKRLYTDTQYF. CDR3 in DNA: TGTGCCAGCAGCTTGAAGAGACTTTACACAGATACGCAGTATTTT.

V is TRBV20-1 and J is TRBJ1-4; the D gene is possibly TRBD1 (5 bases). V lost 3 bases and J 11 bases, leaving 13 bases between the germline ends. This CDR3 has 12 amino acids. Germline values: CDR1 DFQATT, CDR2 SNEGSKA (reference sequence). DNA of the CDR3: TGCAGTGCTAGGCAGGGTGGGGAGAAACTGTTTTTT. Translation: CSARQGGEKLFF.

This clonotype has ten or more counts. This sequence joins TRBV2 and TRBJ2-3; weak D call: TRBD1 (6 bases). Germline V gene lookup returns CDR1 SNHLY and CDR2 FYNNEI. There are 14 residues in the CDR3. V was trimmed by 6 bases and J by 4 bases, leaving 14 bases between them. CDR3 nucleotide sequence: TGTGCCAGCAGAGAAACAGGGATTGCAGATACGCAGTATTTT. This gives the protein CASRETGIADTQYF.

The DNA for the CDR3 is TGTGCCAGCAGCTTGCCGAACAGGGGTGGGGAAAAACTGTTTTTT. Residues: CASSLPNRGGEKLFF. The genes are TRBV7-8 and TRBJ1-4; 7 nucleotides agree with TRBD1. CDR3 length equals 15 residues. The J segment lost 8 bases and the V segment lost 3 bases, leaving 9 bases of the junction unmatched. Germline V gene data show CDR1 as SGHVS and CDR2 as FQNEAQ. Full variable domain (missing parts from reference TRBV7-8 and TRBJ1-4): GAGVSQSPRYKVAKRGQDVALRCDPISGHVSLFWYQQALGQGPEFLTYFQNEAQLDKSGLPSDRFFAERPEGSVSTLKIQRTQQEDSAVYLCASSLPNRGGEKLFFGSGTQLSVL.

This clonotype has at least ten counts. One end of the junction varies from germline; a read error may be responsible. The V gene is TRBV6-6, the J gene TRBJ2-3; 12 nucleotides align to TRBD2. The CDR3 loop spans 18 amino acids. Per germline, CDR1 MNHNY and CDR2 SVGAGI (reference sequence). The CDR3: CASSHSNLAGGLGDTQYF. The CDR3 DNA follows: TGTGCCAGCAGTCACTCGAACCTAGCGGGAGGGCTGGGGGATACGCAGTATTTT.

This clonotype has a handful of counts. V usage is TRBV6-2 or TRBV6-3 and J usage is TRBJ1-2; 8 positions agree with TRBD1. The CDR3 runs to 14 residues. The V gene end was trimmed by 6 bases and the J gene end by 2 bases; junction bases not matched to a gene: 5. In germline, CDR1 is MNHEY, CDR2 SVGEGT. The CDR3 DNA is TGTGCCAGCAGATCCGGACAGGGAAACTATGGCTACACCTTC. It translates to CASRSGQGNYGYTF.

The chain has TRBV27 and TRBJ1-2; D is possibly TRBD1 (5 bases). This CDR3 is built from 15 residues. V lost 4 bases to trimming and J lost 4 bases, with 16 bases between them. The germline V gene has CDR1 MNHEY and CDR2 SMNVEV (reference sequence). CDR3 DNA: TGTGCCAGCAGTTGTCGTGGACAAAACCTCTATGGCTACACCTTC. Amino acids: CASSCRGQNLYGYTF.

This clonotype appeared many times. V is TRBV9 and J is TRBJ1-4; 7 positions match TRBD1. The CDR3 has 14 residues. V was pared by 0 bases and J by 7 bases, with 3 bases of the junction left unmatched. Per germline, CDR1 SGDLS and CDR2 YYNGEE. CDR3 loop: CASSVGQGGEKLFF. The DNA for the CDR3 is TGTGCCAGCAGCGTAGGACAGGGTGGTGAAAAACTGTTTTTT.

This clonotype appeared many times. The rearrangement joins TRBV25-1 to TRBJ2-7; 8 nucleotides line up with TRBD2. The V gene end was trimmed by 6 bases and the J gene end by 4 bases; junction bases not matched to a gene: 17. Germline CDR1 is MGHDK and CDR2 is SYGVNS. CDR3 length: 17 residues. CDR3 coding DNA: TGTGCCAGCAGATCAAAGTGGGATAGCGGGACGACATACGAGCAGTACTTC. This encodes CASRSKWDSGTTYEQYF.

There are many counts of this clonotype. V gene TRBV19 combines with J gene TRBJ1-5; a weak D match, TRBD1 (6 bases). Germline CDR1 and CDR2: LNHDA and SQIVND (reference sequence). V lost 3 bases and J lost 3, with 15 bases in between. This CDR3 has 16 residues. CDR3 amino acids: CASSIKQGGNNQPQHF. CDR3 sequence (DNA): TGTGCCAGTAGTATTAAACAGGGTGGTAACAATCAGCCCCAGCATTTT.

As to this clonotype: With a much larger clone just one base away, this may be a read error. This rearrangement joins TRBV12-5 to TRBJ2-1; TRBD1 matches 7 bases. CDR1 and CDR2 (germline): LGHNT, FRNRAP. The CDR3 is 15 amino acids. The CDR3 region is CASSSRPGGYNEQFF. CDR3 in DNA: TGTGCCAGCAGCTCTCGGCCAGGGGGCTACAATGAGCAGTTCTTC.

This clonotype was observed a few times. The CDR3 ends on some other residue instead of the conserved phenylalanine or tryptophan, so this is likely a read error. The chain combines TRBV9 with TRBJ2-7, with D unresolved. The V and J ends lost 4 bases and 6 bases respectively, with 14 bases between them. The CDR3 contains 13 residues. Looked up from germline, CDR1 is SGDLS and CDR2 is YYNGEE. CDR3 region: CASSPVTSGEQYS. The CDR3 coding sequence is TGTGCCAGCAGCCCCGTCACGTCCGGCGAGCAGTACTCC.

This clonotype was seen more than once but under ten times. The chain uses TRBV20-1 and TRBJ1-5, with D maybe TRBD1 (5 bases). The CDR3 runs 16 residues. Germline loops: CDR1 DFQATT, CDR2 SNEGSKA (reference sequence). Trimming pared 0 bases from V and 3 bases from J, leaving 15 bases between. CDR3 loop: CSAREPGKGPNQPQHF. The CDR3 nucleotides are TGCAGTGCTAGAGAACCTGGGAAGGGGCCCAATCAGCCCCAGCATTTT.

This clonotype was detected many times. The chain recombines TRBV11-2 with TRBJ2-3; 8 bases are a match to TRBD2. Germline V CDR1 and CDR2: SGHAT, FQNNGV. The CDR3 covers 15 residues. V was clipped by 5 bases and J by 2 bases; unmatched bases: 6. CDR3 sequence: CASSATSGLTDTQYF. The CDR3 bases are TGTGCCAGCAGCGCAACTAGCGGTCTCACAGATACGCAGTATTTT.

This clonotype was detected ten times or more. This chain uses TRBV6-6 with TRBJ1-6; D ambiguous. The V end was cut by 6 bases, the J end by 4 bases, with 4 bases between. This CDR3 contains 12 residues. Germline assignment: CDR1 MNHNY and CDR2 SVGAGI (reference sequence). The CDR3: CASRAYNSPLHF. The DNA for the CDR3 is TGTGCCAGCAGGGCGTATAATTCACCCCTCCACTTT.

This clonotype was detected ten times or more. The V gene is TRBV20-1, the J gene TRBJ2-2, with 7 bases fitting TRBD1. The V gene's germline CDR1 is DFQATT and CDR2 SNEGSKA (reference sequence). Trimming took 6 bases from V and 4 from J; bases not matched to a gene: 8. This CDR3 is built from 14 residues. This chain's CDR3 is CSAGQGDGTGELFF. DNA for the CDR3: TGCAGTGCAGGGCAGGGGGATGGCACCGGGGAGCTGTTTTTT.

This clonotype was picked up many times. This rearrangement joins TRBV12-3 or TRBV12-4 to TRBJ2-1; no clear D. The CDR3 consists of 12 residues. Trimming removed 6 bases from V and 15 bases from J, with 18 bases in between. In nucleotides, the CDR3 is TGTGCCAGCAGGCCCCCCGGCCGTGACGTGTTCTTC. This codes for CASRPPGRDVFF.

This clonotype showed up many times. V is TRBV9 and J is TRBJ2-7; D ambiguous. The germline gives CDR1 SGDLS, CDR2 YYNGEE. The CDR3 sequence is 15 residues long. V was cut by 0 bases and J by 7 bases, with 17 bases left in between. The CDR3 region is CASSVEGQPPREQYF. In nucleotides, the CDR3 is TGTGCCAGCAGCGTAGAAGGTCAGCCACCGAGGGAGCAGTACTTC.

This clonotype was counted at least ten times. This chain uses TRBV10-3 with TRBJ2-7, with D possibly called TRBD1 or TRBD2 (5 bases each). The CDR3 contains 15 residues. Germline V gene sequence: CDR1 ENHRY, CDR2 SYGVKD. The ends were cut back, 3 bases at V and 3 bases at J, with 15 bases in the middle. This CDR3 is CAISDGGWILYEQYF. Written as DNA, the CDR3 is TGTGCCATCAGTGATGGGGGTTGGATCCTCTACGAGCAGTACTTC.

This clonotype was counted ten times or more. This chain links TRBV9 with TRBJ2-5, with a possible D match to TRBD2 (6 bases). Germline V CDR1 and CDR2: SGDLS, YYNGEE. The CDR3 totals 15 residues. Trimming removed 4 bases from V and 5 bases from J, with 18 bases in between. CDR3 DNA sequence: TGTGCCAGCAGCCCCAGCTCTCGGGGGTTGGAGACCCAGTACTTC. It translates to CASSPSSRGLETQYF. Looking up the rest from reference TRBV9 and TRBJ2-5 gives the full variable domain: DSGVTQTPKHLITATGQRVTLRCSPRSGDLSVYWYQQSLDQGLQFLIQYYNGEERAKGNILERFSAQQFPDLHSELNLSSLELGDSALYFCASSPSSRGLETQYFGPGTRLLVL.

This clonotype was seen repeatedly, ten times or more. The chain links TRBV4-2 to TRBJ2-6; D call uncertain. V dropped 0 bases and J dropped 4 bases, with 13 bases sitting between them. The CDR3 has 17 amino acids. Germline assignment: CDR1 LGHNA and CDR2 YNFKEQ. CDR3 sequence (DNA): TGTGCCAGCAGCCAAGATCTGGGTTCGCCCGGGGCCAACGTCCTGACTTTC. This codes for CASSQDLGSPGANVLTF.

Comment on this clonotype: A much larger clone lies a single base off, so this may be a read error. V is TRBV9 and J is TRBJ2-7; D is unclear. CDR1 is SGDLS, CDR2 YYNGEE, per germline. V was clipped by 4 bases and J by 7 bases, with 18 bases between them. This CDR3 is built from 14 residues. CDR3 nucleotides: TGTGCCAGCAGCCTTGATGATAGCTACAATGAGCAGTACTTC. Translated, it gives CASSLDDSYNEQYF.

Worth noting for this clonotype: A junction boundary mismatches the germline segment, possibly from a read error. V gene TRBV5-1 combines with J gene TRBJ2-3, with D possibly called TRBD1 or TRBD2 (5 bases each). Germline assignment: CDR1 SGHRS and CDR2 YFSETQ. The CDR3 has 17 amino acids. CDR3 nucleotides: TGCGCCAGCAGCTTTGACCCTCAGGGACCGCGCGCAGATGCGCAGTATTTT. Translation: CASSFDPQGPRADAQYF.

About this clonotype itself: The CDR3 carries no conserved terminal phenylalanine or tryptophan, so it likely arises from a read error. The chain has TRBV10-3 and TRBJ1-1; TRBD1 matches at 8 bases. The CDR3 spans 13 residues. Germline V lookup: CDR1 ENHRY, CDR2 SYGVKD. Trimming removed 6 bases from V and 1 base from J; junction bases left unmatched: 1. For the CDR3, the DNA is TGTGCCATCAGCGGGACAGGGAACACTGAAGCTTTCCTT. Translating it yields CAISGTGNTEAFL.

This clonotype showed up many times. The CDR3 sequence: CASSRWSAAQNEQYF. The CDR3, as DNA: TGTGCCAGCAGCCGGTGGTCGGCAGCCCAGAACGAGCAGTACTTC. The rearrangement uses TRBV7-2 and TRBJ2-7; D not certain. The CDR3 consists of 15 residues. The germline V and J ends were trimmed by 5 bases and 5 bases, with 19 bases remaining between them. Germline V gene data show CDR1 as SGHTA and CDR2 as FQGNSA.

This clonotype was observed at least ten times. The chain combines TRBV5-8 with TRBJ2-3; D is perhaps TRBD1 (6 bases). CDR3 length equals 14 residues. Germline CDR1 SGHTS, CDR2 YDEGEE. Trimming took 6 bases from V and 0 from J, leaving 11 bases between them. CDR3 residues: CASTYRESTDTQYF. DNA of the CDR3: TGTGCCAGCACATACAGGGAAAGCACAGATACGCAGTATTTT.

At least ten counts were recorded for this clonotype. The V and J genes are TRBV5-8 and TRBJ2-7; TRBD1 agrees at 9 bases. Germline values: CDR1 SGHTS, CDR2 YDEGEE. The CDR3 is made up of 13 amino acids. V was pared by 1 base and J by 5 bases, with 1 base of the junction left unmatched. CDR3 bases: TGTGCCAGCAGCTTGCGGACAGGGGACGAGCAGTACTTC. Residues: CASSLRTGDEQYF.

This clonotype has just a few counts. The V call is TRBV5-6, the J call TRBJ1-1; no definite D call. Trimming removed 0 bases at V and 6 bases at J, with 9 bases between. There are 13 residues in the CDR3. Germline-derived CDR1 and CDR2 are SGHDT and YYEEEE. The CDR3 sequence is CASSLGENPEAFF. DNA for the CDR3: TGTGCCAGCAGCTTGGGTGAGAATCCTGAAGCTTTCTTT.

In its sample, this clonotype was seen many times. The CDR3 DNA reads TGCAGTGCTAGGTTTGGGGGGAGAGGAGAGCAGTTCTTC. Amino acids: CSARFGGRGEQFF. The chain employs TRBV20-1 and TRBJ2-1; the D gene is possibly TRBD2 (6 bases). CDR1 and CDR2 from the germline V gene are DFQATT and SNEGSKA (reference sequence). The CDR3 has 13 residues. V gave up 3 bases and J gave up 10 bases, with 16 bases separating them.

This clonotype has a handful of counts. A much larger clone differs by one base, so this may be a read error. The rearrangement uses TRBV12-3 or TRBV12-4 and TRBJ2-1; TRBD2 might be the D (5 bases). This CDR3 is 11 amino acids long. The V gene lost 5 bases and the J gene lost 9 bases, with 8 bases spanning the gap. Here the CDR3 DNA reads TGTGCCAGCAGTCCCCGGGGTGAGCAGTTCTTC. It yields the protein CASSPRGEQFF.

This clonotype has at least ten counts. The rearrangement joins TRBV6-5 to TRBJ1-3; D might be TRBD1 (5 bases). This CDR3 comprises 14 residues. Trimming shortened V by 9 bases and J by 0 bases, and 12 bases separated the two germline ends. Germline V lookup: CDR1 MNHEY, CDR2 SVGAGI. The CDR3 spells CASRRAASGNTIYF. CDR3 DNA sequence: TGTGCCAGTCGCAGGGCAGCCTCTGGAAACACCATATATTTT.